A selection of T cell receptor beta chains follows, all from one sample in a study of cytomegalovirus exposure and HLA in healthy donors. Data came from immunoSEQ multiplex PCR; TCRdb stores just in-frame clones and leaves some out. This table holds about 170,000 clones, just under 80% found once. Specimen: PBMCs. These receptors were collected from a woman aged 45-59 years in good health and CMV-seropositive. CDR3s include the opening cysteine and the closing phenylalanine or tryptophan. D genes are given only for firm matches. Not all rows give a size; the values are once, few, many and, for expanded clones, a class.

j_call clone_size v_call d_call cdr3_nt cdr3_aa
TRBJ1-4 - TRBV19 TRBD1 TGTGCCAGTAGTGACTCCTCCGGGACAGGGAGGGAAAAACTGTTTTTT CASSDSSGTGREKLFF
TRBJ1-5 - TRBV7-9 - TGTGCCAGCAGCTTAGGTAGAGGAGATCAGCCCCAGCATTTT CASSLGRGDQPQHF
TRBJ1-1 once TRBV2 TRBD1 TGTGCCAGCAGGGGGGACAGTTTGAACACTGAAGCTTTCTTT CASRGDSLNTEAFF
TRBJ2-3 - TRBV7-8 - TGTGCCAGCAGTCAGCGACCCAGCACAGATACGCAGTATTTT CASSQRPSTDTQYF
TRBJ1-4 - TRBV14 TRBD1 TGTGCCAGCAGCCAAGTTCCGGGACAGGGAAGTGAAAAACTGTTTTTT CASSQVPGQGSEKLFF
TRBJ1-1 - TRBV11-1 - TGTGCCAGCAGCTACGCCGGGAACACTGAAGCTTTCTTT CASSYAGNTEAFF
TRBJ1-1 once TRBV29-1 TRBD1 TGCAGCGTCGTCGGGACAGTTGAAGCTTTCTTT CSVVGTVEAFF
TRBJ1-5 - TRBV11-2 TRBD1 TGTGCCAGCAGCACCGACAGGGCTCAGCCCCAGCATTTT CASSTDRAQPQHF
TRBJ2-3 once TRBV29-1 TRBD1 TGCAGCGGTTCAGGGGGCGAGACTCGCACAGATACGCAGTATTTT CSGSGGETRTDTQYF
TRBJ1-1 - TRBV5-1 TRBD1 TGCGCCAGCAGCTTGGGACAGGGGGTGAACACTGAAGCTTTCTTT CASSLGQGVNTEAFF
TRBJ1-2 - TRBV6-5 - TGTGCCAGCAGTTACTCGACTCGGCAGGGCTACACCTTC CASSYSTRQGYTF
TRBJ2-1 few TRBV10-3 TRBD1 TGTGCCATCAGACCCCAGGGGGCGAGCTACAATGAGCAGTTCTTC CAIRPQGASYNEQFF
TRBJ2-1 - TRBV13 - TGTGCCAGCAGCTTACCAGGGGATAGATCCTACAATGAGCAGTTCTTC CASSLPGDRSYNEQFF
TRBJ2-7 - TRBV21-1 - TGTGCCAGCAGCAAAATGGAGACAGACGCCTTAGAGCAGTACTTC CASSKMETDALEQYF
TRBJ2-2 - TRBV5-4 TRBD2 TGTGCCAGCAGAAGCGGGGGGACGAACACCGGGGAGCTGTTTTTT CASRSGGTNTGELFF